One and the same sample provided the 24 T cell receptor beta chains below, sequenced in a study of tumor-infiltrating lymphocytes in primary liver carcinoma (dated by TCRdb to about 2017). The reads were generated on an Illumina HiSeq 2500. A constant-region primer and ProtoScript II reverse transcriptase were used to reverse-transcribe TCRbeta-specific cDNA from around 530 ng total RNA. Three nested multiplex PCR rounds, following a slightly modified ARM-PCR procedure, were used to build the TCRbeta libraries. The first two PCR rounds used multiplex TRBV1-TRBV30 forward primers with a Cbeta reverse primer, each for about 10 cycles. Starting from the raw public reads, TCRdb applied fastp trimming at Q25, assembled clones with MiXCR and retained in-frame beta chains. Each entry merges the rows of one CDR3 protein and shows their most common DNA and genes. For this sample the table gives about 110,000 distinct CDR3 sequences, of which approximately 70% were detected only once. The ten largest account for 9.3% of the sample.

Without any cell sorting, total RNA and DNA were extracted together from around 18-30 mg of bulk tissue using the AllPrep DNA/RNA mini kit. The specimen was liver tumor tissue from sampling region 1. What this sample's cell subset or site label stands for: tumor region T1, superior pole. These receptors were obtained from a woman aged 55 to 70 with primary liver carcinoma and hepatitis B virus infection.

With respect to this clonotype: Likely a read error: the CDR3 ends without its conserved phenylalanine or tryptophan. V gene TRBV6-1 combines with J gene TRBJ1-5; 9 bases fit TRBD1. There are 13 residues in the CDR3. From germline, CDR1 is MNHNS and CDR2 SASEGT. The CDR3 bases are TGTGCCAGCAGACAGGGGGCCCATCAGTCCCAGCATCTT. It specifies CASRQGAHQSQHL.

The table lists this clonotype with many counts. This sequence joins TRBV5-4 and TRBJ2-7; maybe TRBD2 (6 bases). Germline V lookup: CDR1 SGHNT, CDR2 YYREEE (reference sequence). The CDR3 covers 16 residues. The V end lost 1 base, the J end lost 3 bases, and 17 bases lay between the germline ends. The CDR3 loop is CASSLSDSGVRYEQYF. In DNA form, the CDR3 reads TGTGCCAGCAGCTTGTCTGACTCGGGAGTTCGCTACGAGCAGTACTTC.

Turning to this clonotype: The junction and the germline gene differ at one end; a read error may be behind it. This chain joins TRBV29-1 and TRBJ1-2; D not certain. Germline V gene lookup returns CDR1 SQVTM and CDR2 ANQGSEA. This CDR3 comprises 15 residues. The CDR3 DNA sequence: TGCAGCGTCCAACGCTCGGGAGGGTTGGGCTATTGCTACACCTTC. It specifies CSVQRSGGLGYCYTF.

The chain links TRBV7-8 to TRBJ1-3; D may be TRBD1 (5 bases). The CDR3 covers 16 residues. Germline V lookup: CDR1 SGHVS, CDR2 FQNEAQ. V was cut by 5 bases and J by 0 bases, with 14 bases left in between. DNA of the CDR3: TGTGCCAGCAGCCCCAGGGTTTCGGACTCTGGAAACACCATATATTTT. Protein product: CASSPRVSDSGNTIYF.

For this clonotype: The missing conserved phenylalanine or tryptophan at the end of this CDR3 makes a read error likely. The limits of the CDR3 on the DNA are not certain, so only TCRdb's listed CDR3 is given. The V and J genes are TRBV11-2 and TRBJ2-5. In germline, CDR1 is SGHAT, CDR2 FQNNGV. The CDR3 contains 14 residues when both ends are counted. CDR3 sequence: CASSLCADEETQYL.

This clonotype has more than one count but fewer than ten. A read error may account for a junction end that differs from germline. The V call is TRBV11-2, the J call TRBJ2-3; TRBD1 matches at 10 bases. This CDR3 has 15 amino acids. CDR1 is SGHAT and CDR2 is FQNNGV in the germline V gene. The CDR3 sequence: CVSSKDRGTTDTRYF. CDR3 nucleotides: TGTGTCAGCAGCAAGGACAGGGGGACCACAGATACGCGGTATTTT.

Of note for this clonotype: Without the conserved terminal phenylalanine or tryptophan, this CDR3 likely stems from a read error. The chain joins TRBV5-1 to TRBJ2-2; D may match TRBD1 or TRBD2 (6 bases each). The CDR3 extends over 15 amino acids. V dropped 4 bases and J dropped 7 bases, with 17 bases sitting between them. The V gene's germline CDR1 is SGHRS and CDR2 YFSETQ. CDR3 loop: CASSPAGGQGGELFS. CDR3 bases: TGCGCCAGCAGCCCGGCTGGGGGGCAAGGCGGGGAGCTGTTTTCT.

A note on this clonotype: This may be a read error: a much more frequent sequence differs by one nucleotide. The chain combines TRBV12-3 or TRBV12-4 with TRBJ1-1; maybe TRBD1 (5 bases). V lost 6 bases and J lost 6, with 20 bases in between. The CDR3 covers 15 residues. This CDR3 is CASSLTTSRAAEAFF. CDR3 nucleotides: TGTGCCAGCAGCCTTACTACCAGCAGGGCTGCTGAAGCTTTCTTT.

As concerns this clonotype: This is likely a read error, given that the CDR3 carries no conserved phenylalanine or tryptophan at its end. The rearrangement uses TRBV11-2 and TRBJ2-5; D is perhaps TRBD2 (5 bases). The length of the CDR3 is 13 residues. Deletions cut 0 bases from V and 7 bases from J, with 9 bases between. Germline assignment: CDR1 SGHAT and CDR2 FQNNGV. CDR3 loop: CASSLEFEGTQYS. The DNA for the CDR3 is TGTGCCAGCAGCTTAGAATTCGAGGGGACCCAGTACTCC.

This clonotype showed up many times. The chain combines TRBV6-2 or TRBV6-3 with TRBJ2-3; D remains unclear. CDR1 is MNHEY and CDR2 is SVGEGT in the germline V gene. The length of the CDR3 is 13 residues. The V end was cut by 10 bases, the J end by 4 bases, with 15 bases between. The CDR3 is CANSAQGSDTQYF. As DNA, the CDR3 is TGTGCCAACAGCGCCCAAGGGTCAGATACGCAGTATTTT.

V and J are TRBV5-8 and TRBJ2-7, with D hard to call. Trimming cost V 0 bases and J 6 bases, with 10 bases left between them. This CDR3 spans 13 amino acids. Germline values: CDR1 SGHTS, CDR2 YDEGEE. The CDR3 reads CASSLGEGIEQYF. CDR3 sequence (DNA): TGTGCCAGCAGCTTGGGAGAAGGGATCGAGCAGTACTTC.

Regarding this clonotype: At one of its ends the junction is not consistent with the germline gene, which may arise from a read error. The V call is TRBV25-1, the J call TRBJ2-1; D might be TRBD1 or TRBD2, each matching 5 bases. CDR1 is MGHDK, CDR2 SYGVNS, per germline. The length of the CDR3 is 14 residues. In DNA form, the CDR3 reads TGTGCCAGCGGTGAGCCGGGACCTGGCAGTGAGCAGTTCTTC. Its translation: CASGEPGPGSEQFF.

This clonotype appeared a single time. A much more abundant neighbour one base away suggests this may be a read error. This rearrangement joins TRBV6-1 to TRBJ2-7; 7 positions match TRBD1. Per germline, CDR1 MNHNS and CDR2 SASEGT. This CDR3 contains 13 residues. CDR3 coding DNA: TGTGCCAGCCGCGCGGACAGGAACTACGAGAAGTACTTC. Its translation is CASRADRNYEKYF.

Notes on this clonotype: A read error may explain this, as a much larger clone is one base away. The genes are TRBV6-6 and TRBJ2-7; possibly TRBD1 for D (5 bases). The CDR3 loop spans 11 amino acids. Germline CDR1 MNHNY, CDR2 SVGAGI (reference sequence). Written as DNA, the CDR3 is TGTGCCAACAGTTACAAGGGGGAGCAGTACTTC. This gives the protein CANSYKGEQYF.

For this clonotype: This may be a read error: a much more frequent sequence differs by one nucleotide. This sequence joins TRBV6-5 and TRBJ2-3; 8 nucleotides align to TRBD2. The germline gives CDR1 MNHEY, CDR2 SVGAGI. The CDR3 spans 16 residues. V gave up 5 bases and J gave up 2 bases; unmatched junction bases: 9. CDR3 loop: CASSQMLAGLTDTQYF. The CDR3 DNA sequence: TGTGCCAGCAGTCAGATGTTAGCGGGACTCACAGATACGCAGTATTTT.

As concerns this clonotype: A much more abundant neighbour one base away suggests this may be a read error. The conserved phenylalanine or tryptophan is not found at the CDR3 terminus, so this likely reflects a read error. The rearrangement uses TRBV12-3 or TRBV12-4 and TRBJ1-1; D ambiguous. CDR3 length: 15 amino acids. Trimming cost V 6 bases and J 1 base, with 15 bases left between them. CDR3 loop: CASSVPGRGNTEAFL. The CDR3 region has the DNA TGTGCCAGCAGCGTCCCTGGACGGGGGAACACTGAAGCTTTCCTT.

This clonotype was seen repeatedly, ten times or more. The rearrangement joins TRBV28 to TRBJ1-5; D might be TRBD1 (5 bases). V shed 8 bases and J shed 7 bases, with 12 bases lying between them. The V gene's germline CDR1 is MDHEN and CDR2 SYDVKM. The CDR3 is 12 residues long. CDR3 sequence reads: CASWAGHQPQHF. In nucleotides, the CDR3 is TGTGCCAGCTGGGCGGGGCACCAGCCCCAGCATTTT.

Many counts were recorded for this clonotype. This chain connects TRBV12-3 or TRBV12-4 to TRBJ1-6; D remains unclear. V lost 5 bases to trimming and J lost 10 bases, with 12 bases between them. CDR3 length: 13 amino acids. The CDR3 reads CASSLLLGSPLHF. In DNA form, the CDR3 reads TGTGCCAGCAGTCTCCTGTTGGGGTCACCCCTCCACTTT.

To note about this clonotype: One end of the junction fails to match germline, which may point to a read error. The chain joins TRBV11-2 to TRBJ2-5; maybe TRBD1 (6 bases). The CDR3 is 15 residues long. Germline V lookup: CDR1 SGHAT, CDR2 FQNNGV. The CDR3 DNA reads as TGTGCCAGCAGTCTTGGGGGCTTGTACCACGAGACCCAGTACTTC. This gives the protein CASSLGGLYHETQYF.

The chain joins TRBV7-9 to TRBJ2-2, with 9 bases lining up with TRBD2. This CDR3 comprises 18 residues. J gave up 0 bases and V 1 base, and 6 bases lay outside the gene matches. Germline V gene data show CDR1 as SEHNR and CDR2 as FQNEAQ (reference sequence). This CDR3 is CASSLGGRAGANTGELFF. The CDR3 region has the DNA TGTGCCAGCAGCTTAGGCGGGAGGGCCGGAGCGAACACCGGGGAGCTGTTTTTT.

Regarding this clonotype: Given the absence of the conserved phenylalanine or tryptophan at the CDR3 end, a read error is likely. The limits of the CDR3 on the DNA are not certain, so only TCRdb's listed CDR3 is given. The chain has TRBV11-2 and TRBJ2-3; the table's D call TRBD2 went unverified against the DNA. Germline CDR1 and CDR2: SGHAT and FQNNGV. Ends included, the CDR3 has 15 residues. The CDR3: CASSLGQSPTDTHYL.

A word on this clonotype: A read error may explain this, as a much larger clone is one base away. The rearrangement uses TRBV29-1 and TRBJ2-7; D may be TRBD1 (7 bases). Trimming removed 6 bases from V and 5 bases from J, with 14 bases in between. The CDR3 is 12 amino acids. Germline CDR1 SQVTM, CDR2 ANQGSEA. The CDR3 nucleotides are TGCAGCGTCTGCGGAGGGGGCGACGAGCAGTACTTC. Amino acid sequence: CSVCGGGDEQYF.

On this clonotype itself: Germline is not matched at one junction end, which may reflect a read error. This chain uses TRBV11-2 with TRBJ1-1; tentatively, D is TRBD1 (5 bases). CDR3 size: 15 residues. Germline V gives CDR1 SGHAT, CDR2 FQNNGV. CDR3: CASSLGGAMNTEAFF. The CDR3 nucleotides are TGTGCCAGCAGCTTAGGGGGCGCGATGAACACTGAGGCTTTCTTT.

This clonotype was counted between two and nine times. This rearrangement joins TRBV18 to TRBJ2-5, with TRBD1 matching 9 bases. The germline gives CDR1 KGHSH, CDR2 LQKENI. This CDR3 has 14 residues. V lost 3 bases, J lost 5 bases, and 4 bases stayed unmatched. CDR3 in amino acids: CASSPSDRGETQYF. For the CDR3, the DNA is TGTGCCAGCTCACCTTCAGACAGGGGGGAGACCCAGTACTTC.